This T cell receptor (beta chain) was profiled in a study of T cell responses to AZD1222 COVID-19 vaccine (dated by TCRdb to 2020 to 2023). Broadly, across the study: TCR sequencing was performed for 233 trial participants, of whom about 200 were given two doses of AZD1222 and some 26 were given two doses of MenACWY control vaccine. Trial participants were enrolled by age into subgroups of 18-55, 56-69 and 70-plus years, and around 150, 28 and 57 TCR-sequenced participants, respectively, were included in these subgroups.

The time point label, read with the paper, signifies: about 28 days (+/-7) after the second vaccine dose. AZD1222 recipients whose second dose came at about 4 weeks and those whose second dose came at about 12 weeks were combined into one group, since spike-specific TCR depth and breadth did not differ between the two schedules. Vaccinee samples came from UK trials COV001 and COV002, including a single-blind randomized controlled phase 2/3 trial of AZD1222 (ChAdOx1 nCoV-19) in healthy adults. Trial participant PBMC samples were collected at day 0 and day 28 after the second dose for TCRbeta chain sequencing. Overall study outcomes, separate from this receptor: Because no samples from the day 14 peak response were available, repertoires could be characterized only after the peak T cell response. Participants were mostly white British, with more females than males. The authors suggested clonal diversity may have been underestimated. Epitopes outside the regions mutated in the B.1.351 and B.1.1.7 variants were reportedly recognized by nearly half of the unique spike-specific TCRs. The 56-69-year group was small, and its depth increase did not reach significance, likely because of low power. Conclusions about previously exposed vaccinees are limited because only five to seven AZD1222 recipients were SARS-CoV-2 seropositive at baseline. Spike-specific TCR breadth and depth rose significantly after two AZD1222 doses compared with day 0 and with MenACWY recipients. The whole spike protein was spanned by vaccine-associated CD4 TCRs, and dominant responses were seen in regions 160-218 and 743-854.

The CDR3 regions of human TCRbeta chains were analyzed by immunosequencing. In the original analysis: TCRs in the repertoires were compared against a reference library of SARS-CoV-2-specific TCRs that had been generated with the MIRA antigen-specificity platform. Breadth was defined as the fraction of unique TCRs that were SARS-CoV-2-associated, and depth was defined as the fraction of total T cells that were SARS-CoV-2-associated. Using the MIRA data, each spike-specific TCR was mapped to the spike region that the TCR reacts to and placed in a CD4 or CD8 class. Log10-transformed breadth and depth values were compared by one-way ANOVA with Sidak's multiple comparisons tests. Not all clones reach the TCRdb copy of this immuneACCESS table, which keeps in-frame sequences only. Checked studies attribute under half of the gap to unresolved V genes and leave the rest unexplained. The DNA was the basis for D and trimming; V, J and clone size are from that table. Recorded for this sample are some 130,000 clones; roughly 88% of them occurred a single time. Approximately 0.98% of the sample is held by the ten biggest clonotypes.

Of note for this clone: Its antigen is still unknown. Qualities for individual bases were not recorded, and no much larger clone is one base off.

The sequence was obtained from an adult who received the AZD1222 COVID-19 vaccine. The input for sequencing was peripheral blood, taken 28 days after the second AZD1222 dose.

In nucleotides, the sequence is TGTGCCAGCAGACCCTTCAAGACTAGTCTAATCGAGCAGTACTTC. Translated, it gives CASRPFKTSLIEQYF. Rearrangement joined TRBV6-5 to TRBJ2-7; tentative D gene TRBD2, with 6 bases matching. The CDR3 contains 15 residues, cysteine and phenylalanine counted. Of the read, only the CDR3 DNA is kept; its 45 bases are in frame from base 1. The V end loses 6 bases and the J end loses 6 bases, and a stretch of 21 bases separates them. The germline V gene encodes CDR1 MNHEY and CDR2 SVGAGI.